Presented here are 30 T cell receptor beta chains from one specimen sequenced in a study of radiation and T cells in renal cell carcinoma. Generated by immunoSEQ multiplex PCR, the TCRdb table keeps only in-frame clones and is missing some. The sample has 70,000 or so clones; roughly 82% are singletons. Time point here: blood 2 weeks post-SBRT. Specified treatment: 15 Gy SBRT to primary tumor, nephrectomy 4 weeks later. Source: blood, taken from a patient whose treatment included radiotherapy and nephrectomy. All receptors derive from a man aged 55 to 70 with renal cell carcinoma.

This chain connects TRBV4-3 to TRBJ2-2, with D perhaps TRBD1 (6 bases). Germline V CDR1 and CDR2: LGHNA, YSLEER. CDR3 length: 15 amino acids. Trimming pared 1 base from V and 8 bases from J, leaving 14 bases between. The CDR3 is CASSQGGPKEGELFF. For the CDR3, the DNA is TGCGCCAGCAGCCAAGGGGGGCCCAAGGAAGGGGAGCTGTTTTTT.

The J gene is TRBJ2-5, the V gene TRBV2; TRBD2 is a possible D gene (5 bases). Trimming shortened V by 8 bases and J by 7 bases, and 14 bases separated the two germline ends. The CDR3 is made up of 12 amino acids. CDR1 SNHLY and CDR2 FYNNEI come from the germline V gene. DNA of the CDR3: TGTGCCAGCTCCGTACTAGTCGGGACCCAGTACTTC. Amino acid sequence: CASSVLVGTQYF.

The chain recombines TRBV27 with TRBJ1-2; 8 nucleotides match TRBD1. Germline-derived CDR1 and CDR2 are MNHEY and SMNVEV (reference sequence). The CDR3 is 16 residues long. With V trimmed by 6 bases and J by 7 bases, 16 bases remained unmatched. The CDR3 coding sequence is TGTGCCAGCAGCCAGAACCCGGGACAGGCATTCGGTGGCTACACCTTC. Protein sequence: CASSQNPGQAFGGYTF.

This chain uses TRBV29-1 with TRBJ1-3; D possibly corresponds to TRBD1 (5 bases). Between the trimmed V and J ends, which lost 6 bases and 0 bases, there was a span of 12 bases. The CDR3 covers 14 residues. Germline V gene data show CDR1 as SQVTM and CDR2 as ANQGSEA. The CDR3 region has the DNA TGCAGCGTACAGAAAGGGGTCTCTGGAAACACCATATATTTT. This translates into CSVQKGVSGNTIYF.

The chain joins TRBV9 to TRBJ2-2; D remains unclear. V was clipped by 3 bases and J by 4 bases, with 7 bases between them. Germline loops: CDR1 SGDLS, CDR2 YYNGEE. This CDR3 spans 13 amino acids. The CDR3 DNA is TGTGCCAGCAGCGGCGCCGGCACCGGGGAGCTGTTTTTT. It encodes CASSGAGTGELFF.

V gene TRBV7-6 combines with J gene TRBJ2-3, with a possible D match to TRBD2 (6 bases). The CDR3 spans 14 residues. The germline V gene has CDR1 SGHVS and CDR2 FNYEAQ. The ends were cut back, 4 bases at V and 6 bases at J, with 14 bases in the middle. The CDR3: CASSSGLGQDTQYF. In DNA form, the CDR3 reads TGTGCCAGCAGCTCGGGACTGGGGCAGGATACGCAGTATTTT.

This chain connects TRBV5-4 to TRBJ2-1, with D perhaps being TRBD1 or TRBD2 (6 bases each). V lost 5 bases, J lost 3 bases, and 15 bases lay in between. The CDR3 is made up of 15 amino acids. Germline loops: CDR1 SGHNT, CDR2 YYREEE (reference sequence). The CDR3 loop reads CASRPLGGNYNEQFF. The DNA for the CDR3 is TGTGCCAGCAGACCCCTGGGGGGCAACTACAATGAGCAGTTCTTC.

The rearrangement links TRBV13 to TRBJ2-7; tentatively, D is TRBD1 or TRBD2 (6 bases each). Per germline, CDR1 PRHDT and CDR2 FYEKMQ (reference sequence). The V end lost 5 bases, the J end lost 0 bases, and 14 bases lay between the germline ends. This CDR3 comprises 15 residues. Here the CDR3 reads CASSLGAGFSYEQYF. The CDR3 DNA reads TGTGCCAGCAGCCTGGGGGCGGGATTCTCCTACGAGCAGTACTTC.

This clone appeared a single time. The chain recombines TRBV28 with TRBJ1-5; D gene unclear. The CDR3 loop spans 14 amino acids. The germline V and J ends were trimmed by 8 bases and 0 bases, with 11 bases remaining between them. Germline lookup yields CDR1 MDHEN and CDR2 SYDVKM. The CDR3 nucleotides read TGTGCCAGCGGGCCCACGTATAGCAATCAGCCCCAGCATTTT. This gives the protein CASGPTYSNQPQHF.

CDR3 bases: TGTGCCAGCAGCTTAAGGCCTCCGGGACAGGGCTCCTACAATGAGCAGTTCTTC. Translated: CASSLRPPGQGSYNEQFF. The V and J genes are TRBV7-2 and TRBJ2-1, with TRBD1 identical over 9 bases. Germline-derived CDR1 and CDR2 are SGHTA and FQGNSA. J lost 0 bases, V lost 2 bases, and 8 bases had no gene match. The CDR3 spans 18 residues.

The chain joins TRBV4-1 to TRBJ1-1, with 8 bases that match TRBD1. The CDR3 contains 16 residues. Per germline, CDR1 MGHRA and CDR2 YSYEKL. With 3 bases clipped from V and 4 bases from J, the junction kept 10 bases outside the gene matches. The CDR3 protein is CASSQGGRTGTTEAFF. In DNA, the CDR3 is TGCGCCAGCAGCCAGGGGGGCCGGACAGGGACCACTGAAGCTTTCTTT.

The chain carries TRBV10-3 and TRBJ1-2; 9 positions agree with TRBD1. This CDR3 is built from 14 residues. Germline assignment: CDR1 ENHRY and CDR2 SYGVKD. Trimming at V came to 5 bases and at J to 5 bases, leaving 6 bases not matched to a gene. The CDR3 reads CAISPRDRVYGYTF. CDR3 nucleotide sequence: TGTGCCATCAGTCCCCGGGACAGGGTATATGGCTACACCTTC.

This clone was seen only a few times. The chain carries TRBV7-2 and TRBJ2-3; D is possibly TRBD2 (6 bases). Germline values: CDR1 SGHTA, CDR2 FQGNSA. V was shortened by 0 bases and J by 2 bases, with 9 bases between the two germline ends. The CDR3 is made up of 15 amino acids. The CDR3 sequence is CASSLALATTDTQYF. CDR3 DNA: TGTGCCAGCAGCTTAGCGCTAGCGACCACAGATACGCAGTATTTT.

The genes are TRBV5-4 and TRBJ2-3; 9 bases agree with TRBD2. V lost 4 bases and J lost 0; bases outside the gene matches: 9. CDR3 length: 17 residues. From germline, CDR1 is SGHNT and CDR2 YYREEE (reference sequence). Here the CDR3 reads CASSLAGLPTSTDTQYF. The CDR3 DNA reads TGTGCCAGCAGCCTAGCGGGACTCCCCACTAGCACAGATACGCAGTATTTT. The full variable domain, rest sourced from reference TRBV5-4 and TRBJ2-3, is ETGVTQSPTHLIKTRGQQVTLRCSSQSGHNTVSWYQQALGQGPQFIFQYYREEENGRGNFPPRFSGLQFPNYSSELNVNALELDDSALYLCASSLAGLPTSTDTQYFGPGTRLTVL.

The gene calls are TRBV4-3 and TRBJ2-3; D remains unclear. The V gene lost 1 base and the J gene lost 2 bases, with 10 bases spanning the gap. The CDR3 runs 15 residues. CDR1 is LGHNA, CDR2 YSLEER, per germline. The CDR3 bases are TGCGCCAGCAGCCAAGTGGTGGGCAACACAGATACGCAGTATTTT. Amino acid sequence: CASSQVVGNTDTQYF.

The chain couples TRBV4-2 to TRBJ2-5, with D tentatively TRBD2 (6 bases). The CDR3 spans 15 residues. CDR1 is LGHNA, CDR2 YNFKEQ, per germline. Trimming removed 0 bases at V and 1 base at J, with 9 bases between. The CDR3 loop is CASSQDGRLQETQYF. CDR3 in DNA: TGTGCCAGCAGCCAAGATGGGAGGCTCCAAGAGACCCAGTACTTC.

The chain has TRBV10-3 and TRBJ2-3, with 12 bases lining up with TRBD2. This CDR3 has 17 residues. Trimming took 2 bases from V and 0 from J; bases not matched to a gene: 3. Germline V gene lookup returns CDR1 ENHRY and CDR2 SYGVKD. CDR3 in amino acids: CAISEIGTSGSTDTQYF. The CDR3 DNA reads TGTGCCATCAGTGAGATCGGGACTAGCGGGAGCACAGATACGCAGTATTTT.

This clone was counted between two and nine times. In DNA form, the CDR3 reads TGTGCCAGCAGCCAAGAGGGTAGGCCCACTGAAGCTTTCTTT. As protein: CASSQEGRPTEAFF. This chain uses TRBV4-2 with TRBJ1-1; the D is unclear. Germline V CDR1 and CDR2: LGHNA, YNFKEQ. CDR3 size: 14 residues. V was clipped by 0 bases and J by 4 bases, with 9 bases between them.

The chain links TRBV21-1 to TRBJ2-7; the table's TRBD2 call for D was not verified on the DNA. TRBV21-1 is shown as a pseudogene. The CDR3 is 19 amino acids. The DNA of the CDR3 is TGTGCCAGCAGCAAACCTTGGAGGACTAGCGGGAGAGGAGGGTACGAGCAGTACTTC. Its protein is CASSKPWRTSGRGGYEQYF.

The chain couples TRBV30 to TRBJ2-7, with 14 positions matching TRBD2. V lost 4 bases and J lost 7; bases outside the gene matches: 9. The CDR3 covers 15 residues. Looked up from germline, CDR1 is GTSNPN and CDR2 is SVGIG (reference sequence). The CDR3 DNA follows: TGTGCCTGGATTAGGGGACTAGCGGGAGTTAGAGAGCAGTACTTC. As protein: CAWIRGLAGVREQYF.

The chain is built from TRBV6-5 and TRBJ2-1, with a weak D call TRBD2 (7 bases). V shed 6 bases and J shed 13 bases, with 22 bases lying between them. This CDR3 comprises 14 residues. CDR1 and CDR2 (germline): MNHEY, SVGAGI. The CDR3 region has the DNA TGTGCCAGCAGCCAAGAGGGGGGGAGCGTCCCCCAGTTCTTC. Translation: CASSQEGGSVPQFF.

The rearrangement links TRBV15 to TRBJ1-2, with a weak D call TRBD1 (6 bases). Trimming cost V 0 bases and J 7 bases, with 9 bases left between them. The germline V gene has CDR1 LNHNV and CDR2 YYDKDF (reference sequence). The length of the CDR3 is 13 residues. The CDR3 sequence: CATSRDRGSGYTF. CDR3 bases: TGTGCCACCAGCAGAGACAGGGGATCTGGCTACACCTTC.

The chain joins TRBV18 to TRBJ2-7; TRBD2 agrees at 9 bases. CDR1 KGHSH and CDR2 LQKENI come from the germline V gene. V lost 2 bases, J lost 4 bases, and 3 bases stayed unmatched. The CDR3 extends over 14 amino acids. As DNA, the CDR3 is TGTGCCAGCTCACCAGGCGGGAGGGGGTACGAGCAGTACTTC. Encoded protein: CASSPGGRGYEQYF.

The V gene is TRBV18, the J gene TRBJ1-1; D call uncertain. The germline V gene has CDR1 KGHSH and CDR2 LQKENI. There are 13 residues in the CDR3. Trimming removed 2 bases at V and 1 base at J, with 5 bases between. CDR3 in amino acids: CASSPSKNTEAFF. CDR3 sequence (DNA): TGTGCCAGCTCACCAAGTAAGAACACTGAAGCTTTCTTT.

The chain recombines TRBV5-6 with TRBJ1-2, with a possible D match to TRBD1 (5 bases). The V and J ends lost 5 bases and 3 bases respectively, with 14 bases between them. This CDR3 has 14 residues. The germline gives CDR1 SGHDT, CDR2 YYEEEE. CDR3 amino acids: CASRYLGHDYGYTF. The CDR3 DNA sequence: TGTGCCAGCAGGTACCTCGGACACGACTATGGCTACACCTTC.

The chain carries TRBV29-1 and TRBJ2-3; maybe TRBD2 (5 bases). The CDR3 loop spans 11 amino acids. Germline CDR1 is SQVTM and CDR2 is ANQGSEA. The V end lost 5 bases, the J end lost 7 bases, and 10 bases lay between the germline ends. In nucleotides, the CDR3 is TGCAGCGTTAGACCCGGGAATACGCAGTATTTT. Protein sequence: CSVRPGNTQYF.

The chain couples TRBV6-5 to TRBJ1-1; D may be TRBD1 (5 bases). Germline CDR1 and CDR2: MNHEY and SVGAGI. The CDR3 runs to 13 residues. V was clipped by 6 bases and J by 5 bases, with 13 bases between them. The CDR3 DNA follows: TGTGCCAGCAGCTCCGGGGGGAAGACTGAAGCTTTCTTT. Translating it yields CASSSGGKTEAFF.

CDR3 bases: TGTGCCAGCAGGCAGAACCTCTATGGCTACACCTTC. Translating it yields CASRQNLYGYTF. The V call is TRBV28, the J call TRBJ1-2, with no clear D. CDR1 MDHEN and CDR2 SYDVKM come from the germline V gene. The CDR3 is 12 amino acids. V was trimmed by 6 bases and J by 4 bases, leaving 9 bases between them.

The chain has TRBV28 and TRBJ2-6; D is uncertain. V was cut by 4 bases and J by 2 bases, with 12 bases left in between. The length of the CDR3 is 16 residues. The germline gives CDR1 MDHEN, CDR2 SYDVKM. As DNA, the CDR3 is TGTGCCAGCAGTTCCTCCCCATGGACTGGGGCCAACGTCCTGACTTTC. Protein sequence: CASSSSPWTGANVLTF.

CDR3 residues: CASSLRSSSSQETQYF. As DNA, the CDR3 is TGTGCCAGCAGTTTACGGAGCAGCTCCTCTCAAGAGACCCAGTACTTC. V gene TRBV27 combines with J gene TRBJ2-5; D not resolved. CDR3 size: 16 residues. CDR1 MNHEY and CDR2 SMNVEV come from the germline V gene (reference sequence). V was cut by 2 bases and J by 2 bases, with 15 bases left in between.